The 32 T cell receptor beta chains reported below all come from one sample, sequenced in a study of T cells in Graves' hyperthyroidism and ophthalmopathy. Amplification of TCR beta CDR3 regions used RNA as the template. Initially, a first-round RT-PCR of the TCR CDR3 employed the HTBI primer set. TCRdb processed the multiplex PCR reads anew with MiXCR; each CDR3 protein has one entry. The data hold 600,000 to 800,000 distinct CDR3 sequences, with roughly a third observed a single time. Sequencing was done on a sample of blood. These receptor sequences come from a woman between 35 and 50 years old with Graves' hyperthyroidism.

The table lists this clonotype with a count of one. DNA for the CDR3: TGTGCCAGCTCACTCCCACAGGGTACCTACGAGCAGTACTTC. It specifies CASSLPQGTYEQYF. The rearrangement joins TRBV18 to TRBJ2-7, with a weak D call TRBD1 (6 bases). Germline V gene data show CDR1 as KGHSH and CDR2 as LQKENI. Trimming took off 4 bases at V and 2 bases at J, with 12 bases between the two ends. This CDR3 has 14 residues.

As to this clonotype: A much larger clone lies a single base off, so this may be a read error. The gene calls are TRBV9 and TRBJ1-2; unclear D gene. The germline CDR1 and CDR2 sequences are SGDLS and YYNGEE. The CDR3 loop spans 14 amino acids. CDR3: CASGVLGLNYGYTF. In DNA, the CDR3 is TGTGCCAGCGGCGTGTTAGGCCTCAACTATGGCTACACCTTC.

Many counts were recorded for this clonotype. It is unclear where the CDR3 begins or ends on the DNA, so no DNA is shown, and the CDR3 is as TCRdb lists it. The CDR3 reads CSVVRPFRGRDTEAFF. The rearrangement joins TRBV29-1 to TRBJ1-1; the DNA was not compared with TRBD1, the D call given in the table. Looked up from germline, CDR1 is SQVTM and CDR2 is ANQGSEA. The CDR3 extends over 16 residues, inclusive of both ends.

The chain carries TRBV3-1 and TRBJ2-7; D is possibly TRBD1 (5 bases). Trimming pared 6 bases from V and 5 bases from J, leaving 14 bases between. CDR1 and CDR2 from the germline V gene are LGHDT and YNNKEL (reference sequence). The CDR3 consists of 13 residues. The DNA of the CDR3 is TGTGCCAGCAGTCCTGAGGCAGGGCACGAGCAGTACTTC. Translated: CASSPEAGHEQYF.

In this sample, this clonotype turned up many times. The chain couples TRBV6-5 to TRBJ1-1; 8 bases line up with TRBD1. V shed 2 bases and J 11 bases; nucleotides not matched to a gene: 4. The germline V gene encodes CDR1 MNHEY and CDR2 SVGAGI. The CDR3 is 12 amino acids. The CDR3 nucleotides are TGTGCCAGCAGTTACGCAGGGGGCGGCGCTTTCTTT. Translated, it gives CASSYAGGGAFF.

V gene TRBV6-5 combines with J gene TRBJ2-6; D tentatively fits TRBD1 or TRBD2 (6 bases each). Germline CDR1 is MNHEY and CDR2 is SVGAGI. The length of the CDR3 is 14 residues. Trimming left V 6 bases short and J 5 bases short, with 11 bases between. CDR3 DNA sequence: TGTGCCAGCAGGGCGCGGGACAGGGCCAACGTCCTGACTTTC. Protein product: CASRARDRANVLTF.

This clonotype was observed at least ten times. The chain joins TRBV12-3 or TRBV12-4 to TRBJ1-1; TRBD1 is a possible D gene (5 bases). CDR3 size: 14 residues. With 10 bases removed from V and 4 bases from J, the gap between germline ends came to 19 bases. CDR3 residues: CATLTEGRLTEAFF. Written as DNA, the CDR3 is TGTGCCACCCTGACTGAGGGACGTCTCACTGAAGCTTTCTTT.

This clonotype appeared a few times. The chain recombines TRBV10-3 with TRBJ2-2; D may be TRBD1 (5 bases). The CDR3 is 15 amino acids. The germline V gene encodes CDR1 ENHRY and CDR2 SYGVKD. V gave up 6 bases and J gave up 0 bases, with 11 bases separating them. The CDR3 DNA reads as TGTGCCATCAGCAGGGTGGGTGCGAACACCGGGGAGCTGTTTTTT. Translated: CAISRVGANTGELFF.

There are a few counts of this clonotype. The rearrangement uses TRBV10-3 and TRBJ1-1; a weak D match, TRBD1 (6 bases). V was clipped by 0 bases and J by 2 bases, with 22 bases between them. Germline-derived CDR1 and CDR2 are ENHRY and SYGVKD. The CDR3 runs to 19 residues. The CDR3 nucleotides are TGTGCCATCAGTGAGTCAAGTTTATTAGGACAGAAAGAAAACACTGAAGCTTTCTTT. It yields the protein CAISESSLLGQKENTEAFF.

This clonotype appeared many times. The chain uses TRBV7-6 and TRBJ2-6, with D perhaps TRBD1 (6 bases). With 5 bases removed from V and 1 base from J, the gap between germline ends came to 12 bases. CDR1 and CDR2 from the germline V gene are SGHVS and FNYEAQ. The CDR3 length is 16 residues. The CDR3 is CASSPPDSSGANVLTF. CDR3 DNA sequence: TGTGCCAGCAGCCCCCCGGACAGTTCTGGGGCCAACGTCCTGACTTTC.

Points on this clonotype: This may be a read error, as it is one base from a much larger clone. The V gene is TRBV2, the J gene TRBJ1-5; D is perhaps TRBD1 (5 bases). This CDR3 region has 16 residues. The germline V gene encodes CDR1 SNHLY and CDR2 FYNNEI. With 3 bases removed from V and 1 base from J, the gap between germline ends came to 13 bases. CDR3 loop: CASSEAGWGSNQPQHF. The CDR3 DNA is TGTGCCAGCAGTGAGGCAGGGTGGGGGAGCAATCAGCCCCAGCATTTT.

Only a few counts were recorded for this clonotype. This rearrangement joins TRBV2 to TRBJ2-5, with D perhaps TRBD1 (6 bases). The germline V gene encodes CDR1 SNHLY and CDR2 FYNNEI. Between the trimmed V and J ends, which lost 4 bases and 0 bases, there was a span of 12 bases. The CDR3 covers 15 residues. The DNA of the CDR3 is TGTGCCAGCAGTGCCGGTTGGGGGCACCAAGAGACCCAGTACTTC. It codes for CASSAGWGHQETQYF.

This clonotype was counted many times. The chain joins TRBV7-9 to TRBJ1-5; possibly TRBD1 for D (5 bases). CDR1 SEHNR and CDR2 FQNEAQ come from the germline V gene (reference sequence). The CDR3 contains 16 residues. Trimming shortened V by 0 bases and J by 2 bases, and 11 bases separated the two germline ends. CDR3 region: CASSLATGGGNQPQHF. DNA of the CDR3: TGTGCCAGCAGCTTAGCGACGGGAGGGGGCAATCAGCCCCAGCATTTT.

This clonotype was counted many times. The chain has TRBV12-3 or TRBV12-4 and TRBJ1-5; D remains unclear. The CDR3 consists of 15 residues. Trimming left V 5 bases short and J 0 bases short, with 11 bases between. Written as DNA, the CDR3 is TGTGCCAGCAGTCCCGGATCCTATAGCAATCAGCCCCAGCATTTT. Residues: CASSPGSYSNQPQHF.

The CDR3 region has the DNA TGTGCCATCAGTGATGGGACAGGGGGCCCATATAGCAATCAGCCCCAGCATTTT. This gives the protein CAISDGTGGPYSNQPQHF. The chain employs TRBV10-3 and TRBJ1-5, with 12 bases identical to TRBD1. Trimming cost V 3 bases and J 0 bases; bases outside gene matches: 6. The CDR3 is 18 amino acids. Germline V CDR1 and CDR2: ENHRY, SYGVKD.

This clonotype was seen only a few times. The chain is built from TRBV3-1 and TRBJ1-1, with D maybe TRBD1 (6 bases). CDR1 and CDR2 from the germline V gene are LGHDT and YNNKEL (reference sequence). This CDR3 is 13 amino acids long. V was cut by 6 bases and J by 1 base, with 9 bases left in between. CDR3 sequence (DNA): TGTGCCAGCAGGGACAGACCGAACACTGAAGCTTTCTTT. Amino acids: CASRDRPNTEAFF.

This chain joins TRBV10-3 and TRBJ1-6; 9 nucleotides align to TRBD1. The CDR3 loop spans 15 amino acids. CDR1 is ENHRY, CDR2 SYGVKD, per germline. V dropped 10 bases and J dropped 5; count of bases not matched to a gene: 9. CDR3 sequence (DNA): TGTGCCACCCAACCCCGGGACAGGGATAATTCACCCCTCCACTTT. This codes for CATQPRDRDNSPLHF.

In regard to this clonotype: A much larger clone lies one base from this, so it may be a read error. The chain carries TRBV20-1 and TRBJ2-5; 14 bases line up with TRBD2. From germline, CDR1 is DFQATT and CDR2 SNEGSKA (reference sequence). The CDR3 is 16 residues long. Trimming cost V 4 bases and J 7 bases; bases outside gene matches: 11. CDR3 protein: CSATPTSGGAGGTQYF. In nucleotides, the CDR3 is TGCAGTGCTACCCCGACTAGCGGGGGGGCCGGAGGGACCCAGTACTTC.

V gene TRBV12-3 or TRBV12-4 combines with J gene TRBJ1-1; TRBD1 aligns across 7 bases. The ends lost 6 bases at V and 4 bases at J; junction bases unmatched: 14. There are 16 residues in the CDR3. The CDR3 region is CASSLGQVAMGTEAFF. In DNA, the CDR3 is TGTGCCAGCAGCCTCGGACAGGTCGCGATGGGCACTGAAGCTTTCTTT.

This clonotype was found many times. The chain joins TRBV7-2 to TRBJ2-6; unclear D gene. From germline, CDR1 is SGHTA and CDR2 FQGNSA. With 4 bases removed from V and 7 bases from J, the gap between germline ends came to 8 bases. CDR3 size: 13 residues. In DNA, the CDR3 is TGTGCCAGCAGCTCCAGTGGAGCCAACGTCCTGACTTTC. This sequence encodes CASSSSGANVLTF.

This clonotype was seen only a few times. This chain links TRBV12-3 or TRBV12-4 with TRBJ1-1; D uncertain. Trimming took 7 bases from V and 2 from J, leaving 20 bases between them. There are 16 residues in the CDR3. CDR3 DNA sequence: TGTGCCAGCACCCCAACTGGTGGGCTTTCCAACACTGAAGCTTTCTTT. Translating it yields CASTPTGGLSNTEAFF.

This clonotype has ten or more counts. This chain uses TRBV5-6 with TRBJ1-3; D may be TRBD1 (5 bases). Trimming took 4 bases from V and 2 from J, leaving 10 bases between them. The CDR3 loop spans 14 amino acids. The germline CDR1 and CDR2 sequences are SGHDT and YYEEEE. The CDR3 DNA reads TGTGCCAGCAGCCGGGGCGACCCTGGAAACACCATATATTTT. It is translated as CASSRGDPGNTIYF.

This chain joins TRBV24-1 and TRBJ2-3; possibly TRBD2 for D (5 bases). Germline V lookup: CDR1 KGHDR, CDR2 SFDVKD. Deletions cut 8 bases from V and 2 bases from J, with 7 bases between. This CDR3 is built from 12 residues. CDR3 residues: CATNGDTDTQYF. CDR3 in DNA: TGTGCCACCAACGGGGACACAGATACGCAGTATTTT.

This clonotype was seen ten or more times. The rearrangement links TRBV5-1 to TRBJ1-4; the match to TRBD1 covers 10 bases. J gave up 8 bases and V 0 bases, and 4 bases lay outside the gene matches. Germline CDR1 is SGHRS and CDR2 is YFSETQ. CDR3 length: 15 amino acids. DNA for the CDR3: TGCGCCAGCAGCTTGGTTCCGGGACAGGGGGAAAAACTGTTTTTT. Its protein is CASSLVPGQGEKLFF.

V usage is TRBV12-3 or TRBV12-4 and J usage is TRBJ2-7; D uncertain. This CDR3 spans 13 amino acids. V lost 1 base to trimming and J lost 5 bases, with 9 bases between them. This chain's CDR3 is CASSLGQFNEQYF. CDR3 sequence (DNA): TGTGCCAGCAGTTTAGGTCAGTTCAACGAGCAGTACTTC.

This clonotype has a count of ten or more. V and J are TRBV20-1 and TRBJ1-5; no clear D gene. The CDR3 loop spans 13 amino acids. Per germline, CDR1 DFQATT and CDR2 SNEGSKA (reference sequence). Trimming stripped 3 bases from V and 1 base from J, with 7 bases between. The CDR3 protein is CSARAVSNQPQHF. The CDR3 DNA reads TGCAGTGCTAGGGCGGTCAGCAATCAGCCCCAGCATTTT.

The rearrangement links TRBV19 to TRBJ2-2; D remains unclear. CDR1 and CDR2 from the germline V gene are LNHDA and SQIVND (reference sequence). The CDR3 runs 14 residues. V lost 6 bases, J lost 1 base, and 9 bases lay in between. The CDR3 sequence is CASRVVGNTGELFF. CDR3 DNA sequence: TGTGCCAGTAGGGTGGTAGGGAACACCGGGGAGCTGTTTTTT.

This clonotype was counted at least ten times. The gene calls are TRBV19 and TRBJ1-1; the match to TRBD1 covers 11 bases. CDR3 length equals 14 residues. The germline gives CDR1 LNHDA, CDR2 SQIVND (reference sequence). V was clipped by 3 bases and J by 5 bases; unmatched bases: 2. The CDR3: CASSIGDRGTEAFF. CDR3 bases: TGTGCCAGTAGTATCGGGGACAGGGGGACTGAAGCTTTCTTT.

The chain is built from TRBV29-1 and TRBJ1-5; no reliable D call. Trimming cost V 4 bases and J 5 bases, with 12 bases left between them. CDR3 size: 13 residues. CDR1 and CDR2 from the germline V gene are SQVTM and ANQGSEA. CDR3 sequence (DNA): TGCAGCGTTGGGGAGGGCAATGATCAGCCCCAGCATTTT. This sequence encodes CSVGEGNDQPQHF. Variable domain in full (rest from reference TRBV29-1 and TRBJ1-5): SAVISQKPSRDICQRGTSLTIQCQVDSQVTMMFWYRQQPGQSLTLIATANQGSEATYESGFVIDKFPISRPNLTFSTLTVSNMSPEDSSIYLCSVGEGNDQPQHFGDGTRLSIL.

This clonotype appeared many times. The V call is TRBV20-1, the J call TRBJ2-5, with a weak D call TRBD1 (6 bases). The germline V gene has CDR1 DFQATT and CDR2 SNEGSKA (reference sequence). With 7 bases removed from V and 4 bases from J, the gap between germline ends came to 19 bases. This CDR3 has 14 residues. CDR3 protein: CSVQKGVGAETQYF. The CDR3 DNA reads TGCAGTGTCCAAAAAGGGGTGGGGGCAGAGACCCAGTACTTC.

The table lists this clonotype with a count of one. A junction boundary mismatches the germline segment, possibly from a read error. This chain joins TRBV7-9 and TRBJ2-5, with TRBD1 identical over 7 bases. From germline, CDR1 is SEHNR and CDR2 FQNEAQ (reference sequence). This CDR3 comprises 14 residues. CDR3 sequence reads: CASSTGQHKENQYF. The CDR3 nucleotides read TGCGCCAGCAGCACGGGACAGCATAAAGAGAACCAGTACTTC.

Ten or more counts support this clonotype. Its ends do not fully match the called genes, so a read error is possible. The rearrangement uses TRBV7-2 and TRBJ1-6, with D perhaps TRBD1 (6 bases). The CDR3 is 15 residues long. In germline, CDR1 is SGHTA, CDR2 FQGNSA. The CDR3 DNA is TGCGCCAGCAGCCAAGAGGGGCAGGGGAACTCACCCCTCCACTTT. Protein: CASSQEGQGNSPLHF.